The 5 T cell receptor beta chains presented below share a single source sample, sequenced in a study of CD4+ T cells in melanoma (dated by TCRdb to between 2020 and 2023). Receptor libraries were prepared by the immunoSEQ multiplex PCR assay. Entries here come from immuneACCESS through TCRdb and include only in-frame sequences with V and J called. Some clones fail to appear in such tables; in the studies checked, an unresolved V gene covers under half of the shortfall, and the cause of the remainder is unknown. Within this sample are approximately 110,000 clones, with roughly 90% of them counted one time only. Approximately 3.5% of the sample comes from the top ten. Input material: peripheral blood. The origin of the receptors is a human donor with melanoma.

The chain joins TRBV5-1 to TRBJ1-5, with D hard to call. This CDR3 is built from 15 residues. CDR1 and CDR2 (germline): SGHRS, YFSETQ. Trimming removed 4 bases from V and 1 base from J, with 12 bases in between. CDR3 region: CASSPTTGSNQPQHF. In nucleotides, the CDR3 is TGCGCCAGCAGCCCCACCACGGGAAGCAATCAGCCCCAGCATTTT.

The chain is built from TRBV11-3 and TRBJ2-2; the D call may be TRBD1 or TRBD2 (6 bases each). Germline CDR1 reads SGHNT; CDR2 reads YENEEA. The V gene lost 4 bases and the J gene lost 3 bases, with 12 bases spanning the gap. The CDR3 length is 15 residues. Here the CDR3 reads CASSSGGRYTGELFF. The CDR3 bases are TGTGCCAGCAGCTCCGGGGGCAGGTACACCGGGGAGCTGTTTTTT.

The chain combines TRBV5-1 with TRBJ1-1, with unresolved D. V was trimmed by 2 bases and J by 7 bases, leaving 12 bases between them. Germline lookup yields CDR1 SGHRS and CDR2 YFSETQ. The length of the CDR3 is 13 residues. The CDR3 here is CASSFSEKGEAFF. DNA of the CDR3: TGCGCCAGCAGCTTTTCCGAGAAGGGTGAAGCTTTCTTT.

This clone showed up just a few times. The CDR3 DNA is TGTGCCAGCAGTACTGCGGGTGAGCAGTACTTC. Protein: CASSTAGEQYF. The chain uses TRBV28 and TRBJ2-7; D possibly corresponds to TRBD2 (5 bases). The CDR3 length is 11 residues. The V gene's germline CDR1 is MDHEN and CDR2 SYDVKM. Trimming shortened V by 5 bases and J by 7 bases, and 9 bases separated the two germline ends. Using reference TRBV28 and TRBJ2-7 for the parts outside the CDR3, the full variable domain is DVKVTQSSRYLVKRTGEKVFLECVQDMDHENMFWYRQDPGLGLRLIYFSYDVKMKEKGDIPEGYSVSREKKERFSLILESASTNQTSMYLCASSTAGEQYFGPGTRLTVT.

V gene TRBV5-8 combines with J gene TRBJ1-5; possibly TRBD1 for D (6 bases). The CDR3 runs 13 residues. Trimming took 4 bases from V and 4 from J, leaving 9 bases between them. Germline CDR1 SGHTS, CDR2 YDEGEE. CDR3 protein: CASSHQGNQPQHF. CDR3 DNA sequence: TGTGCCAGCAGCCATCAGGGGAATCAGCCCCAGCATTTT.